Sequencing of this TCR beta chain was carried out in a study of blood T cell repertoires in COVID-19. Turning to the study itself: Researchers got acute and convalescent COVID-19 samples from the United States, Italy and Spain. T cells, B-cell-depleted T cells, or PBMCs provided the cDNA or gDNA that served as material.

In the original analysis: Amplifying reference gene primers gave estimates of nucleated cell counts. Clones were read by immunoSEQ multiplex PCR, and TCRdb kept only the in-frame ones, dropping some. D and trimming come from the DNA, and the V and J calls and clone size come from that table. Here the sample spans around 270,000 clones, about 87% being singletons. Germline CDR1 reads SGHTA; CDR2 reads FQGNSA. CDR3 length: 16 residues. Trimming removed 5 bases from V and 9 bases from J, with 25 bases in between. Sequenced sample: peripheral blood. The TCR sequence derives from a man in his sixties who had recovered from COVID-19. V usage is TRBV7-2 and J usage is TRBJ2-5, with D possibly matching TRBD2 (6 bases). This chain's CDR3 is CASSLTQVTRRVAQYF. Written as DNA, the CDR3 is TGTGCCAGCAGCCTCACCCAGGTTACTAGGAGGGTGGCCCAGTACTTC.